This TCR beta chain is from a study of blood T cell repertoires in COVID-19. Turning to the study itself: The origin of the acute and convalescent COVID-19 samples was the United States, Italy and Spain. In each case, the material was cDNA or gDNA derived from T cells, B-cell-depleted T cells, or PBMCs.

Original methodology: From reference gene primer amplification, estimates of nucleated cell counts were derived. The protocol was immunoSEQ multiplex PCR, while the TCRdb copy is restricted to in-frame clones and leaves out a portion. For V, J and clone size, that table is used; D and trimming come from the DNA. The repertoire holds about 160,000 clones, with roughly four fifths as singletons. The CDR3 length is 17 residues. Trimming took 0 bases from V and 8 from J; bases not matched to a gene: 8. Germline lookup yields CDR1 LNHDA and CDR2 SQIVND (reference sequence). The receptor was derived from a man aged 60 to 75 with active or convalescent COVID-19. The sequenced material came from peripheral blood. V and J are TRBV19 and TRBJ2-1, with 12 bases identical to TRBD2. In nucleotides, the CDR3 is TGTGCCAGTAGTATAGATCTAGCGGGAGGGACCGTTGATGAGCAGTTCTTC. Translated: CASSIDLAGGTVDEQFF. Full variable domain (missing parts from reference TRBV19 and TRBJ2-1): DGGITQSPKYLFRKEGQNVTLSCEQNLNHDAMYWYRQDPGQGLRLIYYSQIVNDFQKGDIAEGYSVSREKKESFPLTVTSAQKNPTAFYLCASSIDLAGGTVDEQFFGPGTRLTVL.